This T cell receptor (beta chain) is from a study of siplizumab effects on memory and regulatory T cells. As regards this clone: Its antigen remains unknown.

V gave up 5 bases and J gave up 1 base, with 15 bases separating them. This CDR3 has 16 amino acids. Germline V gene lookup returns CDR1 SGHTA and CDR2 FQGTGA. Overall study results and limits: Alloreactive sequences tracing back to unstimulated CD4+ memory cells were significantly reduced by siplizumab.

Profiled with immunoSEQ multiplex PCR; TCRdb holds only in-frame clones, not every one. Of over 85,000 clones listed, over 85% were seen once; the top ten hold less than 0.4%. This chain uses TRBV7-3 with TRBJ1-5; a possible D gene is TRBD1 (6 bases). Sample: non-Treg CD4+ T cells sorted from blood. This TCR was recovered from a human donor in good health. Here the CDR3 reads CASSASRGQSNQPQHF. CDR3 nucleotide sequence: TGTGCCAGCAGCGCAAGCAGGGGACAAAGCAATCAGCCCCAGCATTTT. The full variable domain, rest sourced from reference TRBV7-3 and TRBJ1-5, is GAGVSQTPSNKVTEKGKYVELRCDPISGHTALYWYRQSLGQGPEFLIYFQGTGAADDSGLPNDRFFAVRPEGSVSTLKIQRTERGDSAVYLCASSASRGQSNQPQHFGDGTRLSIL.